The TCR beta chain described here comes from a study of post-analysis software for immune sequencing data (dated by TCRdb to the mid-2010s). Study-level background: The recorded disease courses included relapsing-remitting, secondary progressive and progressive-relapsing multiple sclerosis, and some patients had no subtype annotation. The multiple sclerosis patient repertoires were compared with approximately 11 previously published healthy control repertoires from donors aged about 6 to 26 years. A subset of samples was prepared in parallel using single-end sample barcoding, then pooled and co-amplified after Illumina adapter ligation. General findings and caveats noted by the study authors: The control group was slightly older than the multiple sclerosis patient group. Direct clustering with F measure showed strong co-clustering of samples prepared in the same batch, prompting a batch-effect correction. Significantly lower normalized Chao1 diversity was found in multiple sclerosis patients than in controls, suggesting substantial peripheral T-cell clonal expansion. Roughly 5 TRBV segments, including TRBV5-6, TRBV5-1 and TRBV20-1, were significantly more frequent in patients than controls.

The CDR3 numbers 15 residues from cysteine through phenylalanine. Of all the DNA, just the CDR3 is kept, 45 bases in frame from base 1. Based on the germline V gene, the CDR1 and CDR2 sequences are SGHRS and YFSETQ. Trimming takes 4 bases from V and 1 base from J, and the germline ends sit 14 bases apart. At least ten counts were recorded for this clonotype. The antigen it recognizes is unknown. No much larger clone exists at a distance of one base, and base qualities are not known. To demonstrate the VDJtools post-analysis software, TCR beta repertoires were profiled from the peripheral blood of more than ten young patients with multiple sclerosis. Multiple sclerosis patients were children and adolescents aged roughly 6 to 17 years. The library was obtained by PCR. TCRdb lists the instrument as Illumina HiSeq 2500. To reduce PCR and sequencing biases, unique molecular identifiers were incorporated into the TCR beta cDNA libraries. Roughly 0.5 million cDNA molecules were obtained per 1 to 10 million input T cells, so each molecule approximated one T cell. The same protocol used for the earlier healthy control dataset was applied to prepare and sequence the patient libraries. Samples belonging to the same batch were prepared together, multiplexed and sequenced on a shared HiSeq lane. As for how the authors treated the data: Raw barcoded reads were processed with MIGEC, discarding single-read molecular identifier groups before consensus assembly and CDR3 extraction. VDJtools was used for post-analysis of the clonotype tables, with diversity normalized by down-sampling every dataset to the smallest sample size. To correct batch-related cross-sample contamination, repertoire overlap clustering matched CDR3 amino acid sequences but not nucleotide sequences. TCRdb reran the public reads through fastp at Q25 and MiXCR, keeping productive beta chains. All rows with the same CDR3 protein become a single entry with the most common DNA and genes. The V and J calls here are based on TCRdb, not the publication. The sample table lists under 900,000 distinct CDR3 sequences, approximately 50% of them with a count of one. 4% to 5.5% of the sample is in the top ten clones.

This chain is built from TRBV5-1 and TRBJ1-2, with the D gene too uncertain to name. Sequencing was carried out using blood. The receptor's source is a girl aged 5-17 years with multiple sclerosis. The CDR3 corresponds to CASSRRTGDNYGYTF. The sequenced DNA is TGCGCCAGCAGCCGCCGGACCGGCGATAACTATGGCTACACCTTC.